This passage covers 26 T cell receptor beta chains from one sample sequenced in a study of blood T cell repertoires in COVID-19. The data were produced by immunoSEQ multiplex PCR, yet TCRdb's version contains in-frame clones alone and is incomplete. Counted here are approximately 400,000 clones, approximately 90% occurring once; the ten biggest clones make up over 0.7%. Sample: PBMCs or T cells enriched from blood (not recorded which). All receptors come from a woman aged 40 to 50 who had been exposed to COVID-19.

This clone was recorded only once. The J gene is TRBJ1-3, the V gene TRBV3-1 (or the pseudogene TRBV3-2), with a weak D call TRBD1 (5 bases). V was shortened by 2 bases and J by 2 bases, with 13 bases between the two germline ends. Per germline, CDR1 LGHDT and CDR2 YNNKEL (reference sequence). The CDR3 contains 16 residues. CDR3 nucleotides: TGTGCCAGCAGCCAAATTCCGTCGGGGGCTGGAAACACCATATATTTT. Protein: CASSQIPSGAGNTIYF.

The count of this clone is one. The chain combines TRBV4-1 with TRBJ1-5; 7 nucleotides line up with TRBD1. Germline V lookup: CDR1 MGHRA, CDR2 YSYEKL. The ends lost 1 base at V and 5 bases at J; junction bases unmatched: 8. The CDR3 contains 16 residues. The CDR3 DNA is TGCGCCAGCAGCCAAGGCAGGGGGAATTGGGATCAGCCCCAGCATTTT. Translation gives CASSQGRGNWDQPQHF.

CDR3 sequence: CASRDSSANTEAFF. The DNA of the CDR3 is TGCGCCAGCAGGGACTCATCGGCGAACACTGAAGCTTTCTTT. The rearrangement joins TRBV5-1 to TRBJ1-1; D is ambiguous. Between the trimmed V and J ends, which lost 5 bases and 1 base, there was a span of 12 bases. The CDR3 runs to 14 residues. Germline V lookup: CDR1 SGHRS, CDR2 YFSETQ.

The V and J genes are TRBV5-6 and TRBJ1-2; a weak D match, TRBD1 (6 bases). Germline values: CDR1 SGHDT, CDR2 YYEEEE. The CDR3 sequence is 17 residues long. The V and J ends lost 1 base and 5 bases respectively, with 21 bases between them. The CDR3 spells CASSLLRMGAKGYGYTF. For the CDR3, the DNA is TGTGCCAGCAGCTTGCTCCGGATGGGGGCGAAGGGTTATGGCTACACCTTC.

The chain carries TRBV5-1 and TRBJ2-5, with D unclear. Germline CDR1 is SGHRS and CDR2 is YFSETQ. The ends were cut back, 3 bases at V and 4 bases at J, with 10 bases in the middle. The CDR3 has 13 amino acids. DNA of the CDR3: TGCGCCAGCAGCTATCAAGCTTTAGAGACCCAGTACTTC. Amino acids: CASSYQALETQYF.

The V and J genes are TRBV6-5 and TRBJ1-1; D ambiguous. The germline V gene has CDR1 MNHEY and CDR2 SVGAGI. V lost 6 bases to trimming and J lost 1 base, with 9 bases between them. This CDR3 comprises 13 residues. The CDR3 nucleotides are TGTGCCAGCAGATCGCAGTCGAACACTGAAGCTTTCTTT. Its protein product is CASRSQSNTEAFF.

The V and J genes are TRBV25-1 and TRBJ2-7; D unresolved. V lost 1 base to trimming and J lost 4 bases, with 2 bases between them. The CDR3 runs 11 residues. Germline assignment: CDR1 MGHDK and CDR2 SYGVNS. The CDR3 loop reads CASSESYEQYF. The CDR3 nucleotides read TGTGCCAGCAGTGAATCGTACGAGCAGTACTTC.

The chain combines TRBV2 with TRBJ1-1; D is unclear. V shed 1 base and J shed 6 bases, with 12 bases lying between them. Germline CDR1 and CDR2: SNHLY and FYNNEI. The CDR3 runs to 14 residues. CDR3 region: CASSEGRGNPEAFF. The CDR3 DNA reads as TGTGCCAGCAGTGAAGGTAGAGGGAATCCTGAAGCTTTCTTT. The entire variable domain, with the rest obtained from reference TRBV2 and TRBJ1-1, is as follows: EPEVTQTPSHQVTQMGQEVILRCVPISNHLYFYWYRQILGQKVEFLVSFYNNEISEKSEIFDDQFSVERPDGSNFTLKIRSTKLEDSAMYFCASSEGRGNPEAFFGQGTRLTVV.

This chain uses TRBV5-8 with TRBJ1-3, with D possibly being TRBD1 (5 bases). Per germline, CDR1 SGHTS and CDR2 YDEGEE. The V and J ends lost 5 bases and 0 bases respectively, with 9 bases between them. The CDR3 runs to 14 residues. As DNA, the CDR3 is TGTGCCAGCAGTCCAGGGCACTCTGGAAACACCATATATTTT. It translates to CASSPGHSGNTIYF. The complete variable domain, with remaining parts taken from reference TRBV5-8 and TRBJ1-3, reads EAGVTQSPTHLIKTRGQQATLRCSPISGHTSVYWYQQALGLGLQFLLWYDEGEERNRGNFPPRFSGRQFPNYSSELNVNALELEDSALYLCASSPGHSGNTIYFGEGSWLTVV.

The gene calls are TRBV6-5 and TRBJ1-3; D gene unclear. Germline loops: CDR1 MNHEY, CDR2 SVGAGI. V lost 2 bases and J 0 bases, leaving 8 bases between the germline ends. The CDR3 sequence is 15 residues long. The CDR3 region has the DNA TGTGCCAGCAGTTACGAGAGTTACTCTGGAAACACCATATATTTT. This gives the protein CASSYESYSGNTIYF.

This chain joins TRBV7-9 and TRBJ1-2, with 12 bases aligning to TRBD1. The ends lost 4 bases at V and 4 bases at J; junction bases unmatched: 7. The CDR3 length is 16 residues. Germline values: CDR1 SEHNR, CDR2 FQNEAQ (reference sequence). CDR3: CASSSGTGGRAYGYTF. CDR3 nucleotide sequence: TGTGCCAGCAGCTCCGGGACAGGGGGCCGGGCCTATGGCTACACCTTC.

The chain links TRBV11-3 to TRBJ2-3, with TRBD2 matching 7 bases. V lost 4 bases, J lost 1 base, and 14 bases stayed unmatched. This CDR3 has 18 residues. CDR1 SGHNT and CDR2 YENEEA come from the germline V gene. Here the CDR3 DNA reads TGTGCCAGCAGCTCTTCATCCCGAGCGGGGAGAGGCACAGATACGCAGTATTTT. This sequence encodes CASSSSSRAGRGTDTQYF.

The rearrangement joins TRBV7-6 to TRBJ2-7; D is unclear. Trimming took 5 bases from V and 6 from J, leaving 17 bases between them. The CDR3 is made up of 14 amino acids. Germline values: CDR1 SGHVS, CDR2 FNYEAQ. The CDR3 region is CASSALVETGEQYF. CDR3 coding DNA: TGTGCCAGCAGCGCCCTGGTAGAGACGGGCGAGCAGTACTTC.

This clone has a handful of counts. V usage is TRBV21-1 and J usage is TRBJ2-2; TRBD2 is the table's D call and was not checked against the DNA. TRBV21-1 is shown as a pseudogene. This CDR3 has 14 amino acids. This CDR3 is CASSKGGGRGELFF. The DNA for the CDR3 is TGTGCCAGCAGCAAAGGAGGAGGGCGCGGGGAGCTGTTTTTT.

V is TRBV14 and J is TRBJ2-7; D gene unclear. CDR1 SGHDN and CDR2 FVKESK come from the germline V gene. The CDR3 loop spans 14 amino acids. Trimming removed 1 base from V and 2 bases from J, with 9 bases in between. CDR3 nucleotides: TGTGCCAGCAGCCAAGGAAGGCAGGCCTACGAGCAGTACTTC. Encoded protein: CASSQGRQAYEQYF.

The chain is built from TRBV12-3 or TRBV12-4 and TRBJ1-3; D gene unclear. V shed 5 bases and J shed 4 bases, with 3 bases lying between them. The length of the CDR3 is 11 residues. The CDR3: CASSVGNTIYF. Written as DNA, the CDR3 is TGTGCCAGCAGTGTAGGAAACACCATATATTTT.

The rearrangement joins TRBV5-4 to TRBJ2-2; 9 nucleotides line up with TRBD1. The V segment lost 3 bases and the J segment 7 bases; nucleotides outside the gene matches: 13. This CDR3 comprises 17 residues. The germline CDR1 and CDR2 sequences are SGHNT and YYREEE (reference sequence). This CDR3 is CASSYAIRGQGDGELFF. The CDR3 bases are TGTGCCAGCAGCTACGCCATTCGGGGACAGGGCGACGGGGAGCTGTTTTTT.

This chain joins TRBV28 and TRBJ2-7; 8 bases match TRBD2. Trimming removed 8 bases from V and 4 bases from J; junction bases left unmatched: 7. CDR1 and CDR2 (germline): MDHEN, SYDVKM. The CDR3 totals 13 residues. In nucleotides, the CDR3 is TGTGCCAGCTCGCGGGGGGCTTCATACGAGCAGTACTTC. This translates into CASSRGASYEQYF.

Points on this clone: Additional DNA sequences in this sample encode the identical CDR3. This chain connects TRBV5-1 to TRBJ2-3, with TRBD1 identical over 9 bases. The CDR3 consists of 14 residues. Germline V CDR1 and CDR2: SGHRS, YFSETQ. V lost 1 base, J lost 4 bases, and 1 base stayed unmatched. CDR3: CASSLTGGADTQYF. The CDR3 coding sequence is TGCGCCAGCAGCTTGACAGGGGGCGCAGATACGCAGTATTTT.

This clone appeared once. The genes are TRBV24-1 and TRBJ1-5; D ambiguous. V was clipped by 4 bases and J by 1 base, with 16 bases between them. The V gene's germline CDR1 is KGHDR and CDR2 SFDVKD. The CDR3 consists of 17 residues. The CDR3 loop reads CATSDPRGRESNQPQHF. The DNA of the CDR3 is TGTGCCACCAGTGACCCCCGGGGAAGGGAAAGCAATCAGCCCCAGCATTTT.

J is TRBJ2-7 and V is TRBV7-3; 7 bases agree with TRBD2. Unmatched junction bases numbered 5, after V lost 8 bases and J lost 1 base. Looked up from germline, CDR1 is SGHTA and CDR2 is FQGTGA. The CDR3 is made up of 13 amino acids. CDR3 amino acids: CASAAGVSYEQYF. CDR3 DNA sequence: TGTGCCAGCGCGGCGGGAGTGTCCTACGAGCAGTACTTC.

The V and J genes are TRBV30 and TRBJ2-1; TRBD2 aligns across 9 bases. The CDR3 is made up of 15 amino acids. Germline CDR1 is GTSNPN and CDR2 is SVGIG (reference sequence). The trim removed 5 bases at V and 5 bases at J, leaving 10 bases unmatched. The CDR3 region is CAWSSGKVSDNEQFF. The CDR3 coding sequence is TGTGCCTGGTCTAGCGGGAAGGTTTCGGACAATGAGCAGTTCTTC.

The J gene is TRBJ1-1, the V gene TRBV13; D is unclear. The V gene's germline CDR1 is PRHDT and CDR2 FYEKMQ (reference sequence). V lost 3 bases, J lost 11 bases, and 13 bases lay in between. The CDR3 has 12 residues. The chain's CDR3 is CASSFSSGLAFF. The CDR3 DNA reads TGTGCCAGCAGCTTCTCCAGCGGGCTGGCTTTCTTT.

This clone was recorded only once. The chain links TRBV6-2 or TRBV6-3 to TRBJ1-5; 7 bases agree with TRBD1. This CDR3 comprises 15 residues. Germline CDR1 and CDR2: MNHEY and SVGEGT. Trimming took 2 bases from V and 1 from J; bases not matched to a gene: 2. The CDR3 loop reads CASSYNRGSNQPQHF. In DNA, the CDR3 is TGTGCCAGCAGTTACAACAGGGGAAGCAATCAGCCCCAGCATTTT.

V is TRBV19 and J is TRBJ1-2; 7 bases map to TRBD1. V gave up 7 bases and J gave up 4 bases; unmatched junction bases: 18. The CDR3 contains 17 residues. CDR1 is LNHDA and CDR2 is SQIVND in the germline V gene (reference sequence). CDR3: CASKAVLRGPRGYGYTF. Written as DNA, the CDR3 is TGTGCCAGTAAAGCCGTACTTAGGGGGCCGCGGGGCTATGGCTACACCTTC. Variable domain in full (rest from reference TRBV19 and TRBJ1-2): DGGITQSPKYLFRKEGQNVTLSCEQNLNHDAMYWYRQDPGQGLRLIYYSQIVNDFQKGDIAEGYSVSREKKESFPLTVTSAQKNPTAFYLCASKAVLRGPRGYGYTFGSGTRLTVV.

The rearrangement uses TRBV2 and TRBJ1-4, with 7 bases lining up with TRBD1. Looked up from germline, CDR1 is SNHLY and CDR2 is FYNNEI. The V gene end was trimmed by 4 bases and the J gene end by 11 bases; junction bases not matched to a gene: 13. There are 15 residues in the CDR3. CDR3 residues: CASSAGGQPQRKLFF. CDR3 in DNA: TGTGCCAGCAGTGCCGGGGGACAGCCCCAACGGAAACTGTTTTTT.